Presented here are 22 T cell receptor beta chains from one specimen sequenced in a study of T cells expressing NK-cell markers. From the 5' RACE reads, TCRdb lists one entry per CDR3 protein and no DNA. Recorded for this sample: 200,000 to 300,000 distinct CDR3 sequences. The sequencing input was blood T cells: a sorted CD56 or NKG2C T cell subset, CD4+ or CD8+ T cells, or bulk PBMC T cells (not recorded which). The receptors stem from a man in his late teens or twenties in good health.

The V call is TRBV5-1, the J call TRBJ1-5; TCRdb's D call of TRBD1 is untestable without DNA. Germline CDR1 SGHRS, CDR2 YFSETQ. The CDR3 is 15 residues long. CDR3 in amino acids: CASSWGTVSNQPQHF.

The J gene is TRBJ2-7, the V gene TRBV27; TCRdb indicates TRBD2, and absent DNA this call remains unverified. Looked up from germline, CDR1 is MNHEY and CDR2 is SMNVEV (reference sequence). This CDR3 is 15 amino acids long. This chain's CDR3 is CASSDSGKLSYEQYF.

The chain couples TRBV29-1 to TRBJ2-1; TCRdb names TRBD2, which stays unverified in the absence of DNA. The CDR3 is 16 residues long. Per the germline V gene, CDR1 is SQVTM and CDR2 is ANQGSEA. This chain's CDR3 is CSVAGLELAGGASTVF.

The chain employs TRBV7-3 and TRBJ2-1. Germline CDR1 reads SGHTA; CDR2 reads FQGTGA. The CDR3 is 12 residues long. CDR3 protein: CASSLPENEQFF.

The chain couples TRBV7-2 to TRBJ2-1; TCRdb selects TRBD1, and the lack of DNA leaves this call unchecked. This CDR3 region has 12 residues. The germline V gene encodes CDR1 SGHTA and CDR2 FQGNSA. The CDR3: CASSSRSLEQFF.

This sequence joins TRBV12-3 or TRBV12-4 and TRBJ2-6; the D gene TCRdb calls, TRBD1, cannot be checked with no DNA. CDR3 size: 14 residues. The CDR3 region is CASHTGVGANVLTF.

CDR3 sequence reads: CASSLLASSRTQYF. The V gene is TRBV28, the J gene TRBJ2-3. This CDR3 region has 14 residues. Per the germline V gene, CDR1 is MDHEN and CDR2 is SYDVKM.

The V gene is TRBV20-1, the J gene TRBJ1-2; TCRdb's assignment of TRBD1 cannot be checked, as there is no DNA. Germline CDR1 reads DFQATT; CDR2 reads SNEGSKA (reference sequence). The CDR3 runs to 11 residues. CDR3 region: CSAVRGNGYTF.

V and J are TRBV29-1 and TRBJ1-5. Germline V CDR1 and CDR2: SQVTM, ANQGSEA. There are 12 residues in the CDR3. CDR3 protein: CSVGTANQPQHF.

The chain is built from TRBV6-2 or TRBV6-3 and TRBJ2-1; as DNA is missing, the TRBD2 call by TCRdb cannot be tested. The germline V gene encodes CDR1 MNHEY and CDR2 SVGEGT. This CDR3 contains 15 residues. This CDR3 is CASRFSGREGDEQFF.

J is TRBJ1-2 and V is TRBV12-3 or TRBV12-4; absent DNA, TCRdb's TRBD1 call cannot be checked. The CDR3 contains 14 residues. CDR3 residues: CASSRFGDGNGYTF.

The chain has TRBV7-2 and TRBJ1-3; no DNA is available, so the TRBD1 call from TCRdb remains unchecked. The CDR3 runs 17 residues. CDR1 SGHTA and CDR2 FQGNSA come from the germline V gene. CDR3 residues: CASSTIRGRSSGNTIYF.

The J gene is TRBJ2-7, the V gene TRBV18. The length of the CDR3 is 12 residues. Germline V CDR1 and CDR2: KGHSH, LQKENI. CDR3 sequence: CASSPEYYEQYF.

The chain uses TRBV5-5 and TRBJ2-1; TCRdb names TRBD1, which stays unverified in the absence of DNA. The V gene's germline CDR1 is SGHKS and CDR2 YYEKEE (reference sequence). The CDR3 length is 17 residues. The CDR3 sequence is CASSLLGQKSSYNEQFF. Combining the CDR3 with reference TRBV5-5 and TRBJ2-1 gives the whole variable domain DAGVTQSPTHLIKTRGQQVTLRCSPISGHKSVSWYQQVLGQGPQFIFQYYEKEERGRGNFPDRFSARQFPNYSSELNVNALLLGDSALYLCASSLLGQKSSYNEQFFGPGTRLTVL.

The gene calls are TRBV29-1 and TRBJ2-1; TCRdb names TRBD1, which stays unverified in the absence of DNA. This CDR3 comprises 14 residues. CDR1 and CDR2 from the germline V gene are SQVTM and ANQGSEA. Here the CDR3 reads CSVVGGDTYNEQFF.

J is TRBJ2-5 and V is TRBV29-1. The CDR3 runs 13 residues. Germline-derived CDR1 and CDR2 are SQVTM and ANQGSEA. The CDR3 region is CSVVLLPQETQYF.

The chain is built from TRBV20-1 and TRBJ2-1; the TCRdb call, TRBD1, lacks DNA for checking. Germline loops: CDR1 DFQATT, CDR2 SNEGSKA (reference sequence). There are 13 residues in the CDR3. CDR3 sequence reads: CSATRDGVPEQFF.

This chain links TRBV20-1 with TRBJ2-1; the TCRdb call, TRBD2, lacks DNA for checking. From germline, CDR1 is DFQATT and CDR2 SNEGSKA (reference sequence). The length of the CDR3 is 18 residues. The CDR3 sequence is CSARAEGSGLAGVSMQFF.

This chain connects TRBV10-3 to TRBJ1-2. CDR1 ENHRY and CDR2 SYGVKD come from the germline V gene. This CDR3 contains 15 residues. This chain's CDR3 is CAISEKIREGYGYTF.

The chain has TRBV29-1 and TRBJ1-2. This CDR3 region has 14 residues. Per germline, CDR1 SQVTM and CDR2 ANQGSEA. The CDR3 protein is CSANRGRNNYGYTF.

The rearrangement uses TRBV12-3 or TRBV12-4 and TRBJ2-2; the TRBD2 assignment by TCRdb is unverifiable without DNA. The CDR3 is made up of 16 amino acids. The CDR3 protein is CASSFMAGSLAGELFF.

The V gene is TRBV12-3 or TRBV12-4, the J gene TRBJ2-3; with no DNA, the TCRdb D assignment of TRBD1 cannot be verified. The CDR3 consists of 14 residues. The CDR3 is CASSLSRGGHTQYF.